What follows are 5 T cell receptor beta chains derived from one specimen sequenced in a study of blood T cell repertoires in COVID-19. Only in-frame clones appear in the TCRdb table, and some are missing; sequencing was by immunoSEQ multiplex PCR. In the table there are approximately 300,000 clones, around 90% of which are singletons. Material for sequencing was peripheral blood. All receptors come from a woman aged 40 to 55 with COVID-19, enrolled during active disease.

This clone appeared a single time. This chain uses TRBV28 with TRBJ2-3, with 8 bases lining up with TRBD1. This CDR3 is 15 amino acids long. Germline CDR1 MDHEN, CDR2 SYDVKM. V lost 3 bases, J lost 5 bases, and 7 bases stayed unmatched. The CDR3 sequence is CASSLRSRGLDTQYF. DNA for the CDR3: TGTGCCAGCAGTTTGAGAAGCAGGGGGCTAGATACGCAGTATTTT.

V and J are TRBV27 and TRBJ2-4; 9 bases match TRBD2. Germline CDR1 is MNHEY and CDR2 is SMNVEV (reference sequence). This CDR3 region has 17 residues. After removal of 2 bases from V and 6 bases from J, the junction contained 11 bases not matched to a gene. This chain's CDR3 is CASSLMGSGGRVNIQYF. The CDR3 DNA is TGTGCCAGCAGTTTAATGGGATCGGGCGGGAGGGTAAACATTCAGTACTTC.

The chain is built from TRBV7-2 and TRBJ2-6; unclear D gene. The CDR3 sequence is 17 residues long. V was trimmed by 0 bases and J by 0 bases, leaving 9 bases between them. Looked up from germline, CDR1 is SGHTA and CDR2 is FQGNSA. Here the CDR3 DNA reads TGTGCCAGCAGCTTAGCGGGCATTACCTCTGGGGCCAACGTCCTGACTTTC. It is translated as CASSLAGITSGANVLTF.

This sequence joins TRBV7-2 and TRBJ1-5; 10 bases agree with TRBD1. CDR3 length equals 14 residues. Germline trimming cut 4 bases from V and 8 bases from J; bases unmatched to any gene: 5. Germline CDR1 SGHTA, CDR2 FQGNSA. The CDR3 nucleotides are TGTGCCAGCAGCTGGACAGGGGGAAACGAGCCCCAGCATTTT. Translation gives CASSWTGGNEPQHF.

V gene TRBV9 combines with J gene TRBJ2-2; D is unclear. CDR1 and CDR2 from the germline V gene are SGDLS and YYNGEE. This CDR3 contains 15 residues. The ends were cut back, 0 bases at V and 3 bases at J, with 9 bases in the middle. The CDR3 is CASSVVMTHTGELFF. The DNA for the CDR3 is TGTGCCAGCAGCGTAGTAATGACTCACACCGGGGAGCTGTTTTTT.